The 26 T cell receptor beta chains presented below share a single source sample, sequenced in a study of cytomegalovirus exposure and HLA in healthy donors. Both 60 Vbeta primers and 13 Jbeta primers went into the PCR. Sequenced by immunoSEQ multiplex PCR; TCRdb stores in-frame clones only, minus some. This table has around 110,000 clones, 82% appearing once. Sequenced sample: PBMCs. The receptors derive from a man aged 30-40 years in good health and CMV-seropositive.

In its sample, this clone was seen once. The chain links TRBV12-5 to TRBJ2-7; D unresolved. The CDR3 covers 12 residues. Germline CDR1 reads LGHNT; CDR2 reads FRNRAP. Trimming took off 4 bases at V and 2 bases at J, with 6 bases between the two ends. CDR3 nucleotide sequence: TGTGCTAGTGGTTCCCCAACCTACGAGCAGTACTTC. Protein: CASGSPTYEQYF.

The chain couples TRBV5-6 to TRBJ2-7, with TRBD1 as a possible D gene (6 bases). The V gene lost 4 bases and the J gene lost 5 bases, with 19 bases spanning the gap. The V gene's germline CDR1 is SGHDT and CDR2 YYEEEE. The CDR3 extends over 15 amino acids. Here the CDR3 reads CASSPGQSWRNEQYF. DNA for the CDR3: TGTGCCAGCAGCCCGGGACAATCGTGGAGGAACGAGCAGTACTTC.

Here the CDR3 reads CASRGLTEAFF. The CDR3 DNA reads as TGTGCCAGTAGGGGGCTGACTGAAGCTTTCTTT. The J gene is TRBJ1-1, the V gene TRBV19, with D possibly matching TRBD1 (5 bases). CDR1 LNHDA and CDR2 SQIVND come from the germline V gene (reference sequence). The germline V and J ends were trimmed by 6 bases and 5 bases, with 7 bases remaining between them. CDR3 length equals 11 residues.

The V gene is TRBV4-1, the J gene TRBJ2-3; D might be TRBD2 (5 bases). Germline CDR1 and CDR2: MGHRA and YSYEKL. Trimming left V 0 bases short and J 6 bases short, with 16 bases between. There are 16 residues in the CDR3. CDR3 sequence (DNA): TGCGCCAGCAGCCAAGAAAGTGGCCTAGCCGTCGATACGCAGTATTTT. It is translated as CASSQESGLAVDTQYF.

The rearrangement joins TRBV11-3 to TRBJ2-1; TRBD2 agrees at 8 bases. Germline values: CDR1 SGHNT, CDR2 YENEEA. The CDR3 contains 15 residues. V lost 3 bases, J lost 5 bases, and 6 bases stayed unmatched. Here the CDR3 DNA reads TGTGCCAGCAGCTTTCGGGGCGGGGGGCACAATGAGCAGTTCTTC. Amino acid sequence: CASSFRGGGHNEQFF.

This clone has a single count. CDR3 in amino acids: CASSLERGVGGYTF. Written as DNA, the CDR3 is TGCGCCAGCAGCCTTGAACGGGGGGTAGGAGGCTACACCTTC. This rearrangement joins TRBV4-1 to TRBJ1-2; perhaps TRBD1 as D (5 bases). V lost 4 bases and J 8 bases, leaving 17 bases between the germline ends. The CDR3 is 14 amino acids. CDR1 and CDR2 (germline): MGHRA, YSYEKL.

V usage is TRBV4-2 and J usage is TRBJ2-7, with 9 bases identical to TRBD2. J gave up 6 bases and V 0 bases, and 6 bases lay outside the gene matches. The CDR3 runs to 15 residues. Looked up from germline, CDR1 is LGHNA and CDR2 is YNFKEQ. As DNA, the CDR3 is TGTGCCAGCAGCCAAGATCATGGTAGCGGGGGCGAGCAGTACTTC. It specifies CASSQDHGSGGEQYF.

The chain is built from TRBV5-1 and TRBJ1-2; D is perhaps TRBD1 (5 bases). The V end lost 4 bases, the J end lost 7 bases, and 17 bases lay between the germline ends. CDR1 is SGHRS, CDR2 YFSETQ, per germline. The CDR3 contains 14 residues. CDR3 nucleotides: TGCGCCAGCAGCGACCTCCCCGACGGGGGTGGCTACACCTTC. The encoded protein is CASSDLPDGGGYTF.

This sequence joins TRBV4-1 and TRBJ1-6; no clear D. CDR1 is MGHRA and CDR2 is YSYEKL in the germline V gene. The length of the CDR3 is 17 residues. With 0 bases removed from V and 5 bases from J, the gap between germline ends came to 14 bases. The CDR3 region is CASSQDSSEMNNSPLHF. For the CDR3, the DNA is TGCGCCAGCAGCCAAGATTCTTCAGAAATGAATAATTCACCCCTCCACTTT.

The chain employs TRBV5-4 and TRBJ2-7; D is uncertain. The CDR3 has 13 residues. Per germline, CDR1 SGHNT and CDR2 YYREEE (reference sequence). Trimming took off 0 bases at V and 2 bases at J, with 6 bases between the two ends. The CDR3 here is CASSLGGTYEQYF. The CDR3 nucleotides read TGTGCCAGCAGCTTGGGAGGAACCTACGAGCAGTACTTC. The full variable domain, in which reference TRBV5-4 and TRBJ2-7 provide the parts outside the CDR3, is ETGVTQSPTHLIKTRGQQVTLRCSSQSGHNTVSWYQQALGQGPQFIFQYYREEENGRGNFPPRFSGLQFPNYSSELNVNALELDDSALYLCASSLGGTYEQYFGPGTRLTVT.

The J gene is TRBJ2-7, the V gene TRBV2; 8 bases agree with TRBD1. CDR3 size: 14 residues. V was clipped by 2 bases and J by 2 bases; unmatched bases: 2. CDR1 and CDR2 (germline): SNHLY, FYNNEI. The CDR3 DNA reads as TGTGCCAGCAGTGAATGGGGACAGGCCTACGAGCAGTACTTC. Its translation: CASSEWGQAYEQYF. Drawing the rest from reference TRBV2 and TRBJ2-7, the complete variable domain is EPEVTQTPSHQVTQMGQEVILRCVPISNHLYFYWYRQILGQKVEFLVSFYNNEISEKSEIFDDQFSVERPDGSNFTLKIRSTKLEDSAMYFCASSEWGQAYEQYFGPGTRLTVT.

The chain is built from TRBV9 and TRBJ2-3, with 7 bases fitting TRBD2. V dropped 1 base and J dropped 1; count of bases not matched to a gene: 3. Germline lookup yields CDR1 SGDLS and CDR2 YYNGEE. The CDR3 is 15 residues long. CDR3 loop: CASSVTSVGTDTQYF. CDR3 nucleotide sequence: TGTGCCAGCAGCGTAACTAGCGTAGGCACAGATACGCAGTATTTT. The full variable domain, completed using reference TRBV9 and TRBJ2-3, is DSGVTQTPKHLITATGQRVTLRCSPRSGDLSVYWYQQSLDQGLQFLIQYYNGEERAKGNILERFSAQQFPDLHSELNLSSLELGDSALYFCASSVTSVGTDTQYFGPGTRLTVL.

The chain carries TRBV13 and TRBJ2-7, with 7 bases that match TRBD2. With V trimmed by 5 bases and J by 3 bases, 7 bases remained unmatched. Germline V gene data show CDR1 as PRHDT and CDR2 as FYEKMQ (reference sequence). This CDR3 is built from 14 residues. CDR3 region: CASSRRDYHYEQYF. The DNA of the CDR3 is TGTGCCAGCAGCCGGCGGGACTACCACTACGAGCAGTACTTC. The full variable domain, rest sourced from reference TRBV13 and TRBJ2-7, is AAGVIQSPRHLIKEKRETATLKCYPIPRHDTVYWYQQGPGQDPQFLISFYEKMQSDKGSIPDRFSAQQFSDYHSELNMSSLELGDSALYFCASSRRDYHYEQYFGPGTRLTVT.

The rearrangement joins TRBV5-1 to TRBJ2-7; 7 bases are shared with TRBD1. This CDR3 has 14 residues. The trim removed 4 bases at V and 0 bases at J, leaving 4 bases unmatched. The germline CDR1 and CDR2 sequences are SGHRS and YFSETQ. The CDR3 here is CASSLGTDSYEQYF. The CDR3 nucleotides read TGCGCCAGCAGCCTAGGGACAGACTCCTACGAGCAGTACTTC.

The genes are TRBV2 and TRBJ2-7; maybe TRBD2 (6 bases). Per germline, CDR1 SNHLY and CDR2 FYNNEI. The CDR3 runs to 14 residues. With 6 bases removed from V and 0 bases from J, the gap between germline ends came to 12 bases. DNA for the CDR3: TGTGCCAGCAGCCGAAGGAGGGGCTCCTACGAGCAGTACTTC. Encoded protein: CASSRRRGSYEQYF. Supplemented by reference TRBV2 and TRBJ2-7, the full variable domain reads EPEVTQTPSHQVTQMGQEVILRCVPISNHLYFYWYRQILGQKVEFLVSFYNNEISEKSEIFDDQFSVERPDGSNFTLKIRSTKLEDSAMYFCASSRRRGSYEQYFGPGTRLTVT.

V and J are TRBV7-9 and TRBJ1-1; 9 positions match TRBD1. J lost 4 bases, V lost 5 bases, and 8 bases had no gene match. Germline V gene lookup returns CDR1 SEHNR and CDR2 FQNEAQ (reference sequence). This CDR3 contains 15 residues. This CDR3 is CASSLETGGGTEAFF. The CDR3 DNA sequence: TGTGCCAGCAGCCTGGAGACAGGGGGTGGCACTGAAGCTTTCTTT.

The rearrangement joins TRBV19 to TRBJ1-5; possibly TRBD1 for D (5 bases). Looked up from germline, CDR1 is LNHDA and CDR2 is SQIVND (reference sequence). This CDR3 is built from 14 residues. Trimming stripped 7 bases from V and 4 bases from J, with 14 bases between. The CDR3 spells CASTGRAGNQPQHF. In DNA, the CDR3 is TGTGCCAGTACGGGCAGGGCCGGAAATCAGCCCCAGCATTTT.

The chain links TRBV6-5 to TRBJ1-1, with unresolved D. The ends were cut back, 6 bases at V and 1 base at J, with 12 bases in the middle. The length of the CDR3 is 14 residues. CDR1 and CDR2 from the germline V gene are MNHEY and SVGAGI. The CDR3 sequence is CASSTVGRNTEAFF. CDR3 bases: TGTGCCAGCAGCACCGTTGGGAGGAACACTGAAGCTTTCTTT.

This chain joins TRBV6-1 and TRBJ2-1, with D possibly matching TRBD2 (6 bases). The CDR3 has 17 residues. Trimming took 3 bases from V and 8 from J, leaving 23 bases between them. Germline CDR1 is MNHNS and CDR2 is SASEGT. The CDR3 sequence is CASSDRPWDSRVDEQFF. CDR3 coding DNA: TGTGCCAGCAGTGATCGGCCATGGGACTCGCGCGTGGATGAGCAGTTCTTC.

This clone was counted a single time. The chain carries TRBV19 and TRBJ1-5; D remains ambiguous. This CDR3 is built from 13 residues. Per the germline V gene, CDR1 is LNHDA and CDR2 is SQIVND (reference sequence). The V end lost 3 bases, the J end lost 7 bases, and 10 bases lay between the germline ends. CDR3 amino acids: CASSITRVQPQHF. CDR3 sequence (DNA): TGTGCCAGTAGTATCACGAGGGTGCAGCCCCAGCATTTT.

This chain connects TRBV19 to TRBJ2-4; D is perhaps TRBD2 (6 bases). Trimming removed 7 bases from V and 5 bases from J, with 12 bases in between. CDR3 length equals 13 residues. Germline-derived CDR1 and CDR2 are LNHDA and SQIVND (reference sequence). CDR3: CASMRRGENIQYF. The DNA of the CDR3 is TGTGCCAGTATGAGGCGGGGAGAAAACATTCAGTACTTC.

V is TRBV5-1 and J is TRBJ2-7; perhaps TRBD1 as D (6 bases). The CDR3 spans 13 residues. The V gene lost 4 bases and the J gene lost 7 bases, with 15 bases spanning the gap. The germline gives CDR1 SGHRS, CDR2 YFSETQ. CDR3 DNA: TGCGCCAGCAGCAAGGACAGTTCGAGGGAGCAGTACTTC. Protein: CASSKDSSREQYF.

The chain carries TRBV5-1 and TRBJ2-5, with 12 bases identical to TRBD1. Germline CDR1 and CDR2: SGHRS and YFSETQ. The trim removed 4 bases at V and 2 bases at J, leaving 3 bases unmatched. This CDR3 spans 15 amino acids. As DNA, the CDR3 is TGCGCCAGCAGCCTGGGACAGGGGGCTCAAGAGACCCAGTACTTC. It is translated as CASSLGQGAQETQYF.

The V call is TRBV5-6, the J call TRBJ2-7; the D gene is possibly TRBD2 (5 bases). Germline values: CDR1 SGHDT, CDR2 YYEEEE. V was pared by 6 bases and J by 5 bases, with 12 bases between. This CDR3 has 12 amino acids. The CDR3 coding sequence is TGTGCCAGCAACCGGCAGAGGGACGAGCAGTACTTC. Translating gives CASNRQRDEQYF.

V usage is TRBV14 and J usage is TRBJ1-1; D unresolved. The V gene's germline CDR1 is SGHDN and CDR2 FVKESK. The CDR3 is made up of 20 amino acids. Trimming cost V 0 bases and J 1 base, with 24 bases left between them. This CDR3 is CASSQDYEGTYPFTNTEAFF. As DNA, the CDR3 is TGTGCCAGCAGCCAAGATTACGAGGGAACTTACCCTTTTACGAACACTGAAGCTTTCTTT.

This clone was found once. The chain employs TRBV6-6 and TRBJ2-5, with TRBD1 identical over 7 bases. The ends lost 6 bases at V and 3 bases at J; junction bases unmatched: 4. CDR3 length: 13 amino acids. CDR1 MNHNY and CDR2 SVGAGI come from the germline V gene (reference sequence). CDR3 loop: CASRPTGEETQYF. The CDR3 DNA sequence: TGTGCCAGCAGGCCCACAGGGGAAGAGACCCAGTACTTC.